A selection of T cell receptor beta chains follows, all from one sample in a study of regulatory T cells in long-lasting Graves disease. TCRdb called the multiplex PCR reads again in MiXCR, with one record for every CDR3 protein. The sample has 400,000 to 500,000 distinct CDR3 sequences; over 14% are singletons. This sample also appeared in a second study, on T cells in Graves' hyperthyroidism and ophthalmopathy.

The material was peripheral blood mononuclear cells (PBMCs), obtained at new diagnosis, from a patient treated with antithyroid drugs. The receptor source for this set is a woman aged 40 to 55 with Graves disease. Both conserved end residues are part of each CDR3. A D gene is named only where the DNA matches it firmly. Clone size is given for some rows only: seen once, a few or many times, or a class if the clone is expanded.

j_call | d_call | v_call | cdr3_length | clone_size | cdr3_nt | cdr3_aa
TRBJ2-1 | TRBD2 | TRBV3-1 | 19 | . | TGTGCCAGCAGCCAAGATGGCATGGGACTAGCGGGGGTGGGGAATGAGCAGTTCTTC | CASSQDGMGLAGVGNEQFF
TRBJ2-2 | TRBD2 | TRBV7-8 | 19 | . | TGTGCCAGCAGCTTATTCATCGGGTCGACTAGCGATAACACCGGGGAGCTGTTTTTT | CASSLFIGSTSDNTGELFF
TRBJ2-7 | TRBD1 | TRBV13 | 14 | . | TGTGCCAGCAGCACCGGACAGGGGGCCTGGGAGCAGTACTTC | CASSTGQGAWEQYF
TRBJ2-2 | . | TRBV6-1 | 17 | few | TGTGCCAGCAACCCTCGAAGTAGCGCCGCGAACACCGGGGAGCTGTTTTTT | CASNPRSSAANTGELFF
TRBJ2-7 | . | TRBV6-1 | 12 | . | TGTGCCAGCAGTGGGGACAAGTACGAGCAGTACTTC | CASSGDKYEQYF
TRBJ2-5 | . | TRBV7-2 | 13 | . | TGTGCCAGCAGCTCCCCAATAAAAGAGACCCAGTACTTC | CASSSPIKETQYF
TRBJ2-7 | . | TRBV12-3/TRBV12-4 | 15 | . | TGTGCCAGCACCGACGGGGTTTTAGGAACCTACGAGCAGTACTTC | CASTDGVLGTYEQYF
TRBJ2-7 | . | TRBV12-5 | 12 | few | TGTGCTAGTGGTTTCCGAGAATACGAGCAGTACTTC | CASGFREYEQYF
TRBJ1-2 | . | TRBV28 | 13 | few | TGTGCCAGCAGTTTACCGGGGGCTGGGGGCTACACCTTC | CASSLPGAGGYTF
TRBJ1-1 | . | TRBV29-1 | 12 | . | TGCAGCGTTGAAGACAGGGTAACTGAAGCTTTCTTT | CSVEDRVTEAFF
TRBJ2-7 | . | TRBV11-1 | 14 | many | TGTGCCAGCAGCCTAACTACAGGGCTATACGAGCAGTACTTC | CASSLTTGLYEQYF
TRBJ2-1 | TRBD1 | TRBV11-1 | 17 | many | TGTGCCAGCAGTCAGAACCCCAGGACAGGCATCTACAATGAGCAGTTCTTC | CASSQNPRTGIYNEQFF
TRBJ2-1 | . | TRBV29-1 | 11 | many | TGCAGCGTTAATTATCGATTCGAGCAGTTCTTC | CSVNYRFEQFF
TRBJ2-1 | TRBD2 | TRBV2 | 16 | many | TGTGCCAGCAGTGAACGATCCAGCGGGAGTCGTGGGGGAGCGTTCTTC | CASSERSSGSRGGAFF
TRBJ2-7 | . | TRBV20-1 | 13 | . | TGCAGTGCTAGGGTGGCAGGGCTCTACGAGCAGTACTTC | CSARVAGLYEQYF